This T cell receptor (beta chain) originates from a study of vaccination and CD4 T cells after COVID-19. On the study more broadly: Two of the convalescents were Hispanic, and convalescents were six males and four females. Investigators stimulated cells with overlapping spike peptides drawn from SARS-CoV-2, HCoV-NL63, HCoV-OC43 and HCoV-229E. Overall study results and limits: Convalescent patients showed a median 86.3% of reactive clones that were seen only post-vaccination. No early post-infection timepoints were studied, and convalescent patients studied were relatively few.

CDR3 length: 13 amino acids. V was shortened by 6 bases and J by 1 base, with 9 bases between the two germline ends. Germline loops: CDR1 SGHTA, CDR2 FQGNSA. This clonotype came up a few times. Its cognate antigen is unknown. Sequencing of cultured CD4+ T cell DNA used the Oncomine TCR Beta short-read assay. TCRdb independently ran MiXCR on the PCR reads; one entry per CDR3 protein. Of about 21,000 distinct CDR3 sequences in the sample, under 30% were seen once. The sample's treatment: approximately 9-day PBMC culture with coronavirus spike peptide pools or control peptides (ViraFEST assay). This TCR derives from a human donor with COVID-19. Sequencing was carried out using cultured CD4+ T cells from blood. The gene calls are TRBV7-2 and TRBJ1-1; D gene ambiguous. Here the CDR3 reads CASRRPTNTEAFF. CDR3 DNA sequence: TGTGCCAGCAGGAGACCGACGAACACTGAAGCTTTCTTT.